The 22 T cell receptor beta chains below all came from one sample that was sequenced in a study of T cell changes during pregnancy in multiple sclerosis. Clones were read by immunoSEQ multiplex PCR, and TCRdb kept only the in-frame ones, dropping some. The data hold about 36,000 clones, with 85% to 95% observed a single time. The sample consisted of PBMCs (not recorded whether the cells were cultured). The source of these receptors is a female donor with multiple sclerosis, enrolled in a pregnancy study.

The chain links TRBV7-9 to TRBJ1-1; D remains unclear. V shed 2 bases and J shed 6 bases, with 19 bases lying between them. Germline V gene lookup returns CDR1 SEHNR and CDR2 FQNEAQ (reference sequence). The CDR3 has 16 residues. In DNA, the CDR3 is TGTGCCAGCAGCTTATCTGGTGGATATTTTGGCGCTGAAGCTTTCTTT. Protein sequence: CASSLSGGYFGAEAFF.

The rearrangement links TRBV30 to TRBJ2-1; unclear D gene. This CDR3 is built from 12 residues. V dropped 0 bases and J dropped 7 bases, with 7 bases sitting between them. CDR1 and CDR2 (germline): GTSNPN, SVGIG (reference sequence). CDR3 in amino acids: CAWSVSSNEQFF. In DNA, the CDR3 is TGTGCCTGGAGTGTATCTTCGAATGAGCAGTTCTTC.

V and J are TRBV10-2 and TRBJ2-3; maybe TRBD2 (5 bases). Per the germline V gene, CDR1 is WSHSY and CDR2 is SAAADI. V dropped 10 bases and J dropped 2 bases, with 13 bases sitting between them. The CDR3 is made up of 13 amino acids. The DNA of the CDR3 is TGCGCCATCGGACTCTCTTCCACAGATACGCAGTATTTT. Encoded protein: CAIGLSSTDTQYF.

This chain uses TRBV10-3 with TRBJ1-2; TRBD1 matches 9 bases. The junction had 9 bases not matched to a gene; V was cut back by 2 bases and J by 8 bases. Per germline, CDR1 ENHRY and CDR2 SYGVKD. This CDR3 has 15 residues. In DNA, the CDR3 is TGTGCCATCAGTGAGCCCCAACAGGGGGCGAGCGGCTACACCTTC. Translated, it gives CAISEPQQGASGYTF.

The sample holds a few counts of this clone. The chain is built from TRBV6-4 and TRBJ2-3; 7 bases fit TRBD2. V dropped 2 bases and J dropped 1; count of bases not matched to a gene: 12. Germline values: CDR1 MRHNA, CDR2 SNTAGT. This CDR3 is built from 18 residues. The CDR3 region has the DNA TGTGCCAGCAGTGACCAGTTTACTAGCAGCGGGGGCACAGATACGCAGTATTTT. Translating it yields CASSDQFTSSGGTDTQYF.

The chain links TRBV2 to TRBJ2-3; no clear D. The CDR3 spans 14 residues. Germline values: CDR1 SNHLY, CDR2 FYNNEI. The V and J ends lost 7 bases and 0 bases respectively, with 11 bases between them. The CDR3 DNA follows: TGTGCCAGCAAGGCAGGAACTAGCACAGATACGCAGTATTTT. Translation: CASKAGTSTDTQYF.

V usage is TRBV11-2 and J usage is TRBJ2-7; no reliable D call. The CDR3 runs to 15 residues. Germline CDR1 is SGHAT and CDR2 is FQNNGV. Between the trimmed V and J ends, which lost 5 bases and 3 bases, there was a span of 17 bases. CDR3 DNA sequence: TGTGCCAGCAGCCCAGACTCCACACTACTCTACGAGCAGTACTTC. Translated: CASSPDSTLLYEQYF.

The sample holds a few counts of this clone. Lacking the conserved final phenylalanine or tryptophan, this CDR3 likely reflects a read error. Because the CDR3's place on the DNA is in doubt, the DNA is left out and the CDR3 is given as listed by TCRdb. The chain's CDR3 is CASSVSIQD. V and J are TRBV21-1 and TRBJ1-3; TRBD1, the D gene given by the table, was not confirmed from the DNA. TRBV21-1 is tagged as a pseudogene. Termini included, the CDR3 measures 9 amino acids.

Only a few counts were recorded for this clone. The CDR3 region is CASSPGLAGGPAVPETQYF. The CDR3 coding sequence is TGCGCCAGCAGCCCGGGACTAGCGGGAGGGCCAGCCGTGCCGGAGACCCAGTACTTC. V and J are TRBV5-1 and TRBJ2-5; 16 bases line up with TRBD2. Germline V gene sequence: CDR1 SGHRS, CDR2 YFSETQ. This CDR3 is built from 19 residues. V was pared by 4 bases and J by 5 bases, with 14 bases of the junction left unmatched. The entire variable domain, with the rest obtained from reference TRBV5-1 and TRBJ2-5, is as follows: KAGVTQTPRYLIKTRGQQVTLSCSPISGHRSVSWYQQTPGQGLQFLFEYFSETQRNKGNFPGRFSGRQFSNSRSEMNVSTLELGDSALYLCASSPGLAGGPAVPETQYFGPGTRLLVL.

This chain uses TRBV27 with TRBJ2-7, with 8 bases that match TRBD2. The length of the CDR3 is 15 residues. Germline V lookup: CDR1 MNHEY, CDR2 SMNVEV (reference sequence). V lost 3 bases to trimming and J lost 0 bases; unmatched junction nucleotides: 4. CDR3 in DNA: TGTGCCAGCAGTTTTCTAGCGGGCGACTCCTACGAGCAGTACTTC. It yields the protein CASSFLAGDSYEQYF.

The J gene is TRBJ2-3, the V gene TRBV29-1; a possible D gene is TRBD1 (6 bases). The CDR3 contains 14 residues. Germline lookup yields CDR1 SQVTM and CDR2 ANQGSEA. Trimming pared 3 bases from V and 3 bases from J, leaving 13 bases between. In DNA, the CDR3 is TGCAGCGTTGACAGAACAACAGGGACAGATACGCAGTATTTT. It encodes CSVDRTTGTDTQYF.

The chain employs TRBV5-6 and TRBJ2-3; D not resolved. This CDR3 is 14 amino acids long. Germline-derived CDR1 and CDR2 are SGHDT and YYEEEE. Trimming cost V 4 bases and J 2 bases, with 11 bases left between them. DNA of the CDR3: TGTGCCAGCAGCCTTTGGCAGTACACAGATACGCAGTATTTT. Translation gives CASSLWQYTDTQYF.

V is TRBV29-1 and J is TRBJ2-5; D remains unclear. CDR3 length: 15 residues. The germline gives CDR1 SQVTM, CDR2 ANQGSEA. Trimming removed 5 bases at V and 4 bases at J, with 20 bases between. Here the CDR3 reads CSVSNFVNLLETQYF. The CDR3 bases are TGCAGCGTTTCGAATTTTGTAAATTTACTAGAGACCCAGTACTTC.

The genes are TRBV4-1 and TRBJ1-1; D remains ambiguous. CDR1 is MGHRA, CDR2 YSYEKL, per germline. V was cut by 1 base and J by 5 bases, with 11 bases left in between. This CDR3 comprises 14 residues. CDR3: CASSQGLGRTEAFF. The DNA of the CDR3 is TGCGCCAGCAGCCAAGGCCTTGGAAGGACTGAAGCTTTCTTT.

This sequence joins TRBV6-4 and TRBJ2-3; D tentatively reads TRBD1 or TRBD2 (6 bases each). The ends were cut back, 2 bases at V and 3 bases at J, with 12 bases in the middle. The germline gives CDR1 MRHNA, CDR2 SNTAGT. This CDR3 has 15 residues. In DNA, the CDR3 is TGTGCCAGCAGTGACGGCGGGACAACGACAGATACGCAGTATTTT. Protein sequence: CASSDGGTTTDTQYF.

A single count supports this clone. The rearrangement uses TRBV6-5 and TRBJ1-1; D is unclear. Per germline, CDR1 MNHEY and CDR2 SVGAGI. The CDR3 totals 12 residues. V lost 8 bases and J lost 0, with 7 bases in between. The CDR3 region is CASLFLNTEAFF. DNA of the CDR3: TGTGCCAGCCTTTTCTTGAACACTGAAGCTTTCTTT.

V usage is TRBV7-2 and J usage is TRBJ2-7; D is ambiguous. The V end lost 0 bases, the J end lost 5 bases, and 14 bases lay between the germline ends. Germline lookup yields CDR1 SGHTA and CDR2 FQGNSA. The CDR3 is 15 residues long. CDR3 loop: CASSLALSREDEQYF. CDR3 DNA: TGTGCCAGCAGCTTAGCGCTGAGTAGAGAGGACGAGCAGTACTTC.

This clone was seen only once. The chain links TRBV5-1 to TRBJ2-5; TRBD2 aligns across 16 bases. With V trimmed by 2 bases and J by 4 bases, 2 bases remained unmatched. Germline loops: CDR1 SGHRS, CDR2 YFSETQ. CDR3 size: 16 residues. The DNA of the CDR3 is TGCGCCAGCAGCTTTGGGACTAGCGGGAGGGGAGAGACCCAGTACTTC. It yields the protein CASSFGTSGRGETQYF.

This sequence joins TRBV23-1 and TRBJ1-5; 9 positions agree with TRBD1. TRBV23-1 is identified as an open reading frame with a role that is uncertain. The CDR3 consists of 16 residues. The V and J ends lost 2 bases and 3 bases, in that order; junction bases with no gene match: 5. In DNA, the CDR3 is TGCGCCAGCAGTCAAAGGGACAGGGAACCCAATCAGCCCCAGCATTTT. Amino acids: CASSQRDREPNQPQHF.

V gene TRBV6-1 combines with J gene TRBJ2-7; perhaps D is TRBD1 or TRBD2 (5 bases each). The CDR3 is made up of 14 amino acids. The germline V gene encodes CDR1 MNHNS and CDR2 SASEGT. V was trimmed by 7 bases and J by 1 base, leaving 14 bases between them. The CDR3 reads CASKIRDGSYEQYF. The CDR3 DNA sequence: TGTGCCAGCAAGATCCGGGACGGGTCCTACGAGCAGTACTTC.

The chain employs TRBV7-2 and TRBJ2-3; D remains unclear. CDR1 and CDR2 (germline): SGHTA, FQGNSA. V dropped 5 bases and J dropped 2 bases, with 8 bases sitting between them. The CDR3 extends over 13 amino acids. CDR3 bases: TGTGCCAGCAGCCCAGAGACCACAGATACGCAGTATTTT. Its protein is CASSPETTDTQYF.

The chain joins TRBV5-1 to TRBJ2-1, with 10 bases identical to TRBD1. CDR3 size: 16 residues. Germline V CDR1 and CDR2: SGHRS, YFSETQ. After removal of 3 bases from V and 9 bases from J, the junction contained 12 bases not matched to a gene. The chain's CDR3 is CASSSSGTGAAGEQFF. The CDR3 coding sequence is TGCGCCAGCAGCTCATCCGGGACAGGGGCCGCGGGTGAGCAGTTCTTC.